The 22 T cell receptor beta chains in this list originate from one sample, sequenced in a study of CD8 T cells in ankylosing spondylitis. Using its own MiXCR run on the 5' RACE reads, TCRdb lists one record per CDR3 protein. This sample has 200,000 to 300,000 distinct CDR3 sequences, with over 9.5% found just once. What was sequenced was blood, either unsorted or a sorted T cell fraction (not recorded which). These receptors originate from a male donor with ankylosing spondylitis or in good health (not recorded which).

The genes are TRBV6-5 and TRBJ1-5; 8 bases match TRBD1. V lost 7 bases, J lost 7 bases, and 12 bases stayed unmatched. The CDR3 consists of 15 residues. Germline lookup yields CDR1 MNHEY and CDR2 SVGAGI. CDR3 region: CASIRGQGAGQPQHF. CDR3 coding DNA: TGTGCCAGCATTAGGGGGCAGGGGGCCGGACAGCCCCAGCATTTT.

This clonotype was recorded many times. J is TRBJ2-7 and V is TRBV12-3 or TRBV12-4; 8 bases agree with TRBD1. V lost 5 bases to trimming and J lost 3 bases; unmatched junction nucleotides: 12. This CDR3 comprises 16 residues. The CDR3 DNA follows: TGTGCCAGCAGTCCACCCCTAGGGACAGGCATCTACGAGCAGTACTTC. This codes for CASSPPLGTGIYEQYF.

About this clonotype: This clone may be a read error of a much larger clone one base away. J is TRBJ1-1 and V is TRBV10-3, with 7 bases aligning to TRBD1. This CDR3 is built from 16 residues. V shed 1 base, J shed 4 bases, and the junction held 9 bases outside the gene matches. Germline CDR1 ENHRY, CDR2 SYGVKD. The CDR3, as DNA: TGTGCCATCAGTGAGTTGACAGGGATGGCCTGCACTGAAGCTTTCTTT. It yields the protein CAISELTGMACTEAFF.

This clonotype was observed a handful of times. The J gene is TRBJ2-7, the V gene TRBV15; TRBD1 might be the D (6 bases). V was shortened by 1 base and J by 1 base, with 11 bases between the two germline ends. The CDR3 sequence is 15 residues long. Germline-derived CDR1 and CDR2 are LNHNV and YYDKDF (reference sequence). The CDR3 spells CATSRAPGDSYEQYF. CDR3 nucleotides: TGTGCCACCAGCAGAGCGCCAGGGGATTCCTACGAGCAGTACTTC.

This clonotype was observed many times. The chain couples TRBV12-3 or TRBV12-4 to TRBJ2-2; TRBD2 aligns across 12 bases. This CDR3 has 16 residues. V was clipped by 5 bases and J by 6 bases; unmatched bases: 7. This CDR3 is CASSPRLAGGSGELFF. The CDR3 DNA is TGTGCCAGCAGTCCCCGCCTAGCGGGGGGGTCCGGGGAGCTGTTTTTT.

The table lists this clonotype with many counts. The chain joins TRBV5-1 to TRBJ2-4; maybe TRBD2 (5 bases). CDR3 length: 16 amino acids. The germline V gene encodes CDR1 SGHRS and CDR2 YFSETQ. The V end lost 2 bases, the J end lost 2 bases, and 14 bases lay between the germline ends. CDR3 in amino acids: CASSFYSDSSKNIQYF. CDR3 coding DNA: TGCGCCAGCAGCTTTTATAGCGATTCTTCCAAAAACATTCAGTACTTC.

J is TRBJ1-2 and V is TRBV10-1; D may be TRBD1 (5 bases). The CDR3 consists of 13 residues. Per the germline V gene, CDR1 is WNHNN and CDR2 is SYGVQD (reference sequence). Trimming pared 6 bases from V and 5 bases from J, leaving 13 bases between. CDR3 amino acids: CASSAGVDYGYTF. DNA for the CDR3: TGCGCCAGCAGCGCGGGGGTTGATTATGGCTACACCTTC.

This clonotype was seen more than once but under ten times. In nucleotides, the CDR3 is TGTGCCAGCAGTCCCGGGACTAGTGTATGGAATGAGCAGTTCTTC. This sequence encodes CASSPGTSVWNEQFF. The J gene is TRBJ2-1, the V gene TRBV14, with TRBD2 matching 8 bases. V shed 6 bases, J shed 7 bases, and the junction held 11 bases outside the gene matches. The CDR3 runs to 15 residues. Germline V gives CDR1 SGHDN, CDR2 FVKESK.

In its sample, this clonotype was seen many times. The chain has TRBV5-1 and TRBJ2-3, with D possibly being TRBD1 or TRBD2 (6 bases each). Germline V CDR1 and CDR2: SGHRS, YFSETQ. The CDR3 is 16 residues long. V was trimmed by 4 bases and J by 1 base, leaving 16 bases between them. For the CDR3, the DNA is TGCGCCAGCAGCCGGGACGGAGGGGGTGGCACAGATACGCAGTATTTT. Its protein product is CASSRDGGGGTDTQYF.

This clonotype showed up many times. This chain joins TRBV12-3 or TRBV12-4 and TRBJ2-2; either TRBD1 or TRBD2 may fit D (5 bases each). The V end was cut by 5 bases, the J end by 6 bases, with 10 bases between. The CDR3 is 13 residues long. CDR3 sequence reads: CASSPTGPGELFF. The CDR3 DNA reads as TGTGCCAGCAGTCCGACGGGGCCCGGGGAGCTGTTTTTT.

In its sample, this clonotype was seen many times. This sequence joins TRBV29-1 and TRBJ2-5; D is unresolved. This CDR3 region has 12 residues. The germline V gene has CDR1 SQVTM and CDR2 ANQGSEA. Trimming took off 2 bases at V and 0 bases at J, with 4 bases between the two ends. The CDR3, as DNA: TGCAGCGTTGAACTACACCAAGAGACCCAGTACTTC. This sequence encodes CSVELHQETQYF.

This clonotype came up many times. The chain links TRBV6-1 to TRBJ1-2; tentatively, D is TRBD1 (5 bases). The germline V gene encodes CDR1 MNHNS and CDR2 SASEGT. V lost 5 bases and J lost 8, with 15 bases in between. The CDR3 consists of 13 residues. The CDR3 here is CASSTTRGEGYTF. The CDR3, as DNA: TGTGCCAGCAGTACAACAAGGGGAGAAGGCTACACCTTC.

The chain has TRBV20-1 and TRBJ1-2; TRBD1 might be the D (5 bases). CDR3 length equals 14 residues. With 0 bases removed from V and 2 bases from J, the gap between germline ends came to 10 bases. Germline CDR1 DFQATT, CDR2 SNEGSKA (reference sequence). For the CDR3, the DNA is TGCAGTGCTAGAGATGGGGGACTGAACTATGGCTACACCTTC. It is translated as CSARDGGLNYGYTF.

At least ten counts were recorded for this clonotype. Here the CDR3 DNA reads TGCAGTGCTAGAGAACTAGCGGGGGGGGAAACCGGGGAGCTGTTTTTT. This encodes CSARELAGGETGELFF. The rearrangement uses TRBV20-1 and TRBJ2-2, with 13 bases identical to TRBD2. This CDR3 contains 16 residues. Germline CDR1 DFQATT, CDR2 SNEGSKA (reference sequence). The V gene end was trimmed by 0 bases and the J gene end by 5 bases; junction bases not matched to a gene: 3.

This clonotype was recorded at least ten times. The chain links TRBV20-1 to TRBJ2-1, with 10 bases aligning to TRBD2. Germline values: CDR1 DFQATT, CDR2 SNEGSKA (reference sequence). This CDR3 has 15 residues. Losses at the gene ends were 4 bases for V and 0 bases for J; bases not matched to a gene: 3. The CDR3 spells CSAKSGGASYNEQFF. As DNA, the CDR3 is TGCAGTGCTAAAAGCGGGGGGGCCTCCTACAATGAGCAGTTCTTC.

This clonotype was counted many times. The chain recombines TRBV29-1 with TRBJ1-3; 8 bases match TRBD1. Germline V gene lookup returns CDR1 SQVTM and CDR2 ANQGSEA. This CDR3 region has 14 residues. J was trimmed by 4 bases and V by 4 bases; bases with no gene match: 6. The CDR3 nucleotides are TGCAGCGTTGGCCTGCGGACAGGGGGAAACACCATATATTTT. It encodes CSVGLRTGGNTIYF.

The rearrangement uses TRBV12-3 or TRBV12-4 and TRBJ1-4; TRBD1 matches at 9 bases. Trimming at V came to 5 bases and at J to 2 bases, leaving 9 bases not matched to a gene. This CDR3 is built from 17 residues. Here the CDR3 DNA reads TGTGCCAGCAGTACGGGACAGGGAGGGGTGACTAATGAAAAACTGTTTTTT. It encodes CASSTGQGGVTNEKLFF.

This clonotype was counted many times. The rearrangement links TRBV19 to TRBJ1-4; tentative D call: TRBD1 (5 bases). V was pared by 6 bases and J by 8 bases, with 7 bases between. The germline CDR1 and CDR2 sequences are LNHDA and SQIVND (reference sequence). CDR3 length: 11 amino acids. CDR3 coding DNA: TGTGCCAGTAGCTGGGGCGAAAAACTGTTTTTT. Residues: CASSWGEKLFF. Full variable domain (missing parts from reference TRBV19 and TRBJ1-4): DGGITQSPKYLFRKEGQNVTLSCEQNLNHDAMYWYRQDPGQGLRLIYYSQIVNDFQKGDIAEGYSVSREKKESFPLTVTSAQKNPTAFYLCASSWGEKLFFGSGTQLSVL.

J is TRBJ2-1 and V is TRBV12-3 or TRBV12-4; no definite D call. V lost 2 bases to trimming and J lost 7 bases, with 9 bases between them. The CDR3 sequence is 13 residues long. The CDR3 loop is CASSLLFRNEQFF. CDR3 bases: TGTGCCAGCAGTTTACTTTTCCGGAATGAGCAGTTCTTC.

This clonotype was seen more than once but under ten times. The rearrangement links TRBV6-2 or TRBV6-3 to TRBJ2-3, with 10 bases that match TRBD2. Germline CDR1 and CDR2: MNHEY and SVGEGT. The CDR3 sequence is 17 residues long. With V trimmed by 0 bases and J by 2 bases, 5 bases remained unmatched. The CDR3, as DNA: TGTGCCAGCAGTTACTCTAGCGGGGGGATCTCCACAGATACGCAGTATTTT. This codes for CASSYSSGGISTDTQYF.

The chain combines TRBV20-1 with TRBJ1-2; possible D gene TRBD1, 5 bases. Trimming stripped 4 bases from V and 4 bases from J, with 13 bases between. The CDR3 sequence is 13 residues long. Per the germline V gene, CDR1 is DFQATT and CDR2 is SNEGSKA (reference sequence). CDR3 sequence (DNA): TGCAGTGCTAAAGCAGGGTGGGGCTATGGCTACACCTTC. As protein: CSAKAGWGYGYTF.

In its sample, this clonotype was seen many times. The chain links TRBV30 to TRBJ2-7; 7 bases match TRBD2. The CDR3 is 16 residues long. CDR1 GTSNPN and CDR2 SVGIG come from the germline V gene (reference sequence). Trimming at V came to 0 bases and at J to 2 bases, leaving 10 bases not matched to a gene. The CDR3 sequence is CAWSVRWASGAYEQYF. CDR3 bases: TGTGCCTGGAGTGTACGTTGGGCTAGCGGAGCCTACGAGCAGTACTTC. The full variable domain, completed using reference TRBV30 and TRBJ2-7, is SQTIHQWPATLVQPVGSPLSLECTVEGTSNPNLYWYRQAAGRGLQLLFYSVGIGQISSEVPQNLSASRPQDRQFILSSKKLLLSDSGFYLCAWSVRWASGAYEQYFGPGTRLTVT.